This T cell receptor (beta chain) was sequenced in a study of cytotoxic CD8 clonotypes in ibrutinib-treated CLL. V shed 2 bases, J shed 3 bases, and the junction held 6 bases outside the gene matches. Germline lookup yields CDR1 KGHSH and CDR2 LQKENI. The CDR3 covers 15 residues. Here immunoSEQ multiplex PCR was the method, and the copy in TCRdb shows in-frame clones only, minus some. The data hold 35,000 to 55,000 clones, with 55% to 80% observed a single time. The sample in question was PBMCs, obtained after 12 months of ibrutinib treatment. The V and J genes are TRBV18 and TRBJ2-7; TRBD1 aligns across 8 bases. The TCR sequence derives from a human donor with chronic lymphocytic leukemia. The DNA of the CDR3 is TGTGCCAGCTCACCAGGACAGGGTGCTTACTACGAGCAGTACTTC. Translated: CASSPGQGAYYEQYF.